This T cell receptor (beta chain) derives from a study of T cell repertoires in cytomegalovirus infection. The germline CDR1 and CDR2 sequences are SGHAT and FQDESV (reference sequence). This CDR3 is built from 16 residues. The junction had 10 bases not matched to a gene; V was cut back by 4 bases and J by 3 bases. Study-level points and caveats: The response measured ex vivo was dominated by TCR beta clonotypes (HLA-C-restricted and CMV-specific).

TCRdb independently ran MiXCR on the reads; one entry per CDR3 protein. Seen here are hundreds of thousands of distinct CDR3 sequences, about 30% observed once, and the top ten hold over 15%. Worth noting for this clonotype: Its specificity is unknown.

This rearrangement joins TRBV11-1 to TRBJ2-7, with 9 nucleotides matching TRBD1. The source was cultured PBMCs, collected from culture after CMV antigen stimulation. This receptor was identified in a human donor in good health (CMV status not recorded). Some clones in this sample may be carry-over from other donors' samples. CDR3 coding DNA: TGTGCCAGCAGCTCTCTTTCCGGGACAGGGTACTACGAGCAGTACTTC. Amino acid sequence: CASSSLSGTGYYEQYF.